A selection of T cell receptor beta chains follows, all from one sample in a study of neoadjuvant anti-PD-1 for oral cavity cancer. Generated by immunoSEQ multiplex PCR, the TCRdb table keeps only in-frame clones and is missing some. The data contain about 72,000 clones, around 88% of them singletons. This specimen consisted of PBMCs, obtained before nivolumab (anti-PD-1) treatment. The receptors here all came from a person between 40 and 85 years old with oral cavity squamous cell carcinoma. Each CDR3 is given with its conserved first and last residue. The D gene is left open where the match is weak.

CASSFLTLAGGSYNEQFF | TRBJ2-1 | TRBD2 | TRBV7-2
CASSLDSGNTEAFF | TRBJ1-1 | . | TRBV13
CASSFIGGSREQYF | TRBJ2-7 | . | TRBV7-9
CASSQDMLRRASQLSYEQYF | TRBJ2-7 | . | TRBV4-1
CASEEGFFSDTQYF | TRBJ2-3 | . | TRBV6-1
CAISESRTGSEQYF | TRBJ2-7 | TRBD1 | TRBV10-3
CAWSPEADTQYF | TRBJ2-3 | . | TRBV30
CSVETSRLGTQYF | TRBJ2-5 | . | TRBV29-1
CASSPRQRFLGTNEKLFF | TRBJ1-4 | . | TRBV11-2
CASGPRGGGYEQYF | TRBJ2-7 | . | TRBV28
CASSAGTSGVTQYF | TRBJ2-5 | TRBD2 | TRBV9
CASGLVPVPPQPLGGNLETQYF | TRBJ2-5 | . | TRBV12-5
CASHRMRNNSPLHF | TRBJ1-6 | . | TRBV7-8
CASSKHRPGQRGEQYF | TRBJ2-7 | . | TRBV7-9
CASSLVLGEVTEAFF | TRBJ1-1 | . | TRBV5-4
CASSLDLRGNDYGYTF | TRBJ1-2 | . | TRBV5-1
CASTPSVGSSYEQYF | TRBJ2-7 | . | TRBV5-1
CSVRIHRSNNYGYTF | TRBJ1-2 | . | TRBV29-1
CASSFPSDALYNEQFF | TRBJ2-1 | . | TRBV28
CASSIMGVEQPQHF | TRBJ1-5 | . | TRBV19
CASSLGVNTEAFF | TRBJ1-1 | . | TRBV5-5
CASSLRFSRVSYNEQFF | TRBJ2-1 | . | TRBV27
CASSLGTSGRIGEQYF | TRBJ2-7 | TRBD2 | TRBV7-2
CASSVGTSPGELFF | TRBJ2-2 | . | TRBV9
CASSVGTGSWDTSYEQYF | TRBJ2-7 | . | TRBV9
CASSEPGGRGQPQHF | TRBJ1-5 | . | TRBV6-1
CASSQLAGQEQFF | TRBJ2-1 | TRBD2 | TRBV6-4
CASSQPGRARGGYTF | TRBJ1-2 | . | TRBV4-1
CAWRQGEWTEAFF | TRBJ1-1 | TRBD1 | TRBV30
CAWSVRAGELFF | TRBJ2-2 | . | TRBV30
CASSVQGRDTGELFF | TRBJ2-2 | . | TRBV9
CASSLDSSSYNEQFF | TRBJ2-1 | . | TRBV11-2
CASSDIVAENEQFF | TRBJ2-1 | . | TRBV2
CASSYSIATEAFF | TRBJ1-1 | . | TRBV6-5
CASSEARRNQPLRFF | TRBJ2-1 | . | TRBV6-1
CASKTAPGTQYF | TRBJ2-5 | . | TRBV6-5
CASSLQGYPTGNGYTF | TRBJ1-2 | TRBD1 | TRBV5-1
CAISESAAADTQYF | TRBJ2-3 | . | TRBV10-3
CSVRRGTGNSPLHF | TRBJ1-6 | TRBD1 | TRBV29-1
CASSTTRFRGSYEQYF | TRBJ2-7 | . | TRBV28
CASSVSPSFATGEKLFF | TRBJ1-4 | . | TRBV9
CASSSGGDQPQHF | TRBJ1-5 | . | TRBV7-6
CASSPGQGARFTGELFF | TRBJ2-2 | TRBD1 | TRBV5-1
CASNQQGGETQYF | TRBJ2-5 | . | TRBV11-2
CASSLRGSNQPQHF | TRBJ1-5 | . | TRBV7-2
CSVARLHSRDEAFF | TRBJ1-1 | . | TRBV29-1
CASSPGLARETQYF | TRBJ2-5 | TRBD2 | TRBV6-5
CASSPGTSGGGTGELFF | TRBJ2-2 | TRBD2 | TRBV7-7
CASSYTGGDQPQHF | TRBJ1-5 | . | TRBV6-5